Presented here are 20 T cell receptor beta chains from one specimen sequenced in a study of graft-versus-host responses after intestinal transplantation. Data came from immunoSEQ multiplex PCR; TCRdb stores just in-frame clones and leaves some out. The sample lists tens of thousands of clones, approximately 83% seen once, with 15% to 20% in the top ten. What these receptors recognize is not known. This specimen consisted of unstimulated CD8+ T cells sorted from spleen or lymph node cells, obtained before intestinal transplant. These receptors were obtained from a human donor who received an intestinal transplant.

J is TRBJ2-1 and V is TRBV28; TRBD2 matches 9 bases. The V gene's germline CDR1 is MDHEN and CDR2 SYDVKM. CDR3 length: 15 residues. J was trimmed by 8 bases and V by 2 bases; bases with no gene match: 7. CDR3 coding DNA: TGTGCCAGCAGTTTACTGAGCGGGAGGAAGGATGAGCAGTTCTTC. It codes for CASSLLSGRKDEQFF.

V and J are TRBV6-6 and TRBJ2-1; 10 bases match TRBD2. From germline, CDR1 is MNHNY and CDR2 SVGAGI (reference sequence). The CDR3 loop spans 16 amino acids. Germline trimming cut 0 bases from V and 4 bases from J; bases unmatched to any gene: 3. The CDR3 DNA sequence: TGTGCCAGCAGTTACTCAGCGGGAGGGCCTTACAATGAGCAGTTCTTC. This gives the protein CASSYSAGGPYNEQFF.

V usage is TRBV13 and J usage is TRBJ2-3, with a tentative D call TRBD1 (5 bases). Germline assignment: CDR1 PRHDT and CDR2 FYEKMQ (reference sequence). The CDR3 contains 14 residues. The V and J ends lost 7 bases and 2 bases respectively, with 13 bases between them. The CDR3 loop is CASTRDRNTDTQYF. CDR3 nucleotides: TGTGCCAGCACCCGAGACAGAAACACAGATACGCAGTATTTT.

The V and J genes are TRBV2 and TRBJ2-2, with a tentative D call TRBD2 (6 bases). The V gene lost 4 bases and the J gene lost 4 bases, with 7 bases spanning the gap. CDR1 SNHLY and CDR2 FYNNEI come from the germline V gene. CDR3 length equals 13 residues. CDR3 protein: CASSAGVTGELFF. The CDR3 DNA reads TGTGCCAGCAGTGCGGGAGTCACCGGGGAGCTGTTTTTT. Full variable domain (remainder filled in from reference TRBV2 and TRBJ2-2): EPEVTQTPSHQVTQMGQEVILRCVPISNHLYFYWYRQILGQKVEFLVSFYNNEISEKSEIFDDQFSVERPDGSNFTLKIRSTKLEDSAMYFCASSAGVTGELFFGEGSRLTVL.

The genes are TRBV19 and TRBJ1-1; no clear D gene. CDR1 LNHDA and CDR2 SQIVND come from the germline V gene (reference sequence). The CDR3 has 13 residues. V was clipped by 2 bases and J by 1 base, with 5 bases between them. The CDR3 loop reads CASSIFGNTEAFF. For the CDR3, the DNA is TGTGCCAGTAGTATATTCGGGAACACTGAAGCTTTCTTT.

V and J are TRBV27 and TRBJ2-7, with 8 bases lining up with TRBD2. Unmatched junction bases numbered 7, after V lost 6 bases and J lost 0 bases. The CDR3 consists of 15 residues. The germline gives CDR1 MNHEY, CDR2 SMNVEV (reference sequence). DNA of the CDR3: TGTGCCAGCAGCCTCCGGCGGGGGGACTCCTACGAGCAGTACTTC. This gives the protein CASSLRRGDSYEQYF.

This rearrangement joins TRBV7-2 to TRBJ2-1; tentative D call: TRBD2 (5 bases). The CDR3 spans 13 residues. V was clipped by 6 bases and J by 9 bases, with 15 bases between them. The germline V gene has CDR1 SGHTA and CDR2 FQGNSA. CDR3 amino acids: CASRETGTPEQFF. The DNA of the CDR3 is TGTGCCAGCAGGGAGACGGGAACCCCTGAGCAGTTCTTC.

This clone qualifies as medium-sized. The chain combines TRBV5-6 with TRBJ2-7; TRBD1 is a possible D gene (6 bases). This CDR3 is built from 15 residues. With 4 bases removed from V and 2 bases from J, the gap between germline ends came to 16 bases. The germline V gene has CDR1 SGHDT and CDR2 YYEEEE. The CDR3 coding sequence is TGTGCCAGCAGCACGACCCGCAGGGGAGCCTACGAGCAGTACTTC. As protein: CASSTTRRGAYEQYF.

A few counts support this clone. This chain links TRBV4-1 with TRBJ2-7; TRBD2 matches 7 bases. Unmatched junction bases numbered 5, after V lost 1 base and J lost 2 bases. The CDR3 spans 15 residues. The germline CDR1 and CDR2 sequences are MGHRA and YSYEKL. CDR3 coding DNA: TGCGCCAGCAGCCAAGTGGGAGGGACTGCCTACGAGCAGTACTTC. Protein product: CASSQVGGTAYEQYF.

This chain joins TRBV6-4 and TRBJ2-7, with TRBD1 as a possible D gene (5 bases). The CDR3 totals 11 residues. Germline CDR1 MRHNA, CDR2 SNTAGT. V dropped 9 bases and J dropped 6 bases, with 12 bases sitting between them. CDR3 sequence reads: CARKAGFEQYF. DNA of the CDR3: TGTGCCAGAAAAGCAGGGTTCGAGCAGTACTTC.

The gene calls are TRBV7-8 and TRBJ1-2; TRBD1 might be the D (6 bases). V was trimmed by 2 bases and J by 8 bases, leaving 15 bases between them. Germline CDR1 reads SGHVS; CDR2 reads FQNEAQ. CDR3 length: 14 residues. In DNA, the CDR3 is TGTGCCAGCAGCTTAAGGGCAGGGGAACGGGGCTACACCTTC. Its protein is CASSLRAGERGYTF.

This clone was seen only once. The chain combines TRBV7-9 with TRBJ2-7; TRBD1 aligns across 7 bases. The CDR3 is 14 residues long. Germline CDR1 is SEHNR and CDR2 is FQNEAQ (reference sequence). V lost 5 bases and J lost 4; bases outside the gene matches: 8. The CDR3: CASSRAGTAYEQYF. The CDR3 DNA reads as TGTGCCAGCAGCAGAGCCGGGACAGCTTACGAGCAGTACTTC.

The chain is built from TRBV5-4 and TRBJ2-1; TRBD2 agrees at 10 bases. Germline values: CDR1 SGHNT, CDR2 YYREEE (reference sequence). Trimming removed 4 bases from V and 6 bases from J; junction bases left unmatched: 7. This CDR3 has 15 residues. The CDR3 here is CASSRGTSVLNEQFF. CDR3 bases: TGTGCCAGCAGCCGGGGGACTAGCGTCCTCAATGAGCAGTTCTTC.

This clone has only one observation. The gene calls are TRBV7-6 and TRBJ2-3; the D is unclear. Trimming removed 3 bases at V and 4 bases at J, with 11 bases between. The germline CDR1 and CDR2 sequences are SGHVS and FNYEAQ. The CDR3 contains 14 residues. CDR3 sequence (DNA): TGTGCCAGCAGCTTCAAACACCCGCCAGATACGCAGTATTTT. Translation: CASSFKHPPDTQYF.

The rearrangement joins TRBV27 to TRBJ2-1; 8 nucleotides match TRBD1. J was trimmed by 9 bases and V by 1 base; bases with no gene match: 14. The germline V gene encodes CDR1 MNHEY and CDR2 SMNVEV (reference sequence). This CDR3 has 17 amino acids. In DNA, the CDR3 is TGTGCCAGCAGTTTATTCCCCGGACAGGGTAGGCAATTTGAGCAGTTCTTC. As protein: CASSLFPGQGRQFEQFF.

This chain uses TRBV27 with TRBJ1-2; no clear D. The CDR3 runs to 14 residues. From germline, CDR1 is MNHEY and CDR2 SMNVEV (reference sequence). Trimming took off 3 bases at V and 5 bases at J, with 13 bases between the two ends. The CDR3 spells CASSFGGLGYGYTF. CDR3 nucleotides: TGTGCCAGCAGTTTCGGAGGGTTGGGGTATGGCTACACCTTC.

This chain uses TRBV19 with TRBJ1-5; perhaps TRBD1 as D (6 bases). V was pared by 4 bases and J by 3 bases, with 10 bases between. The CDR3 has 14 residues. The germline CDR1 and CDR2 sequences are LNHDA and SQIVND (reference sequence). The CDR3 DNA sequence: TGTGCCAGTAGTAAAACAGGGCCCAATCAGCCCCAGCATTTT. Encoded protein: CASSKTGPNQPQHF.

The chain joins TRBV28 to TRBJ2-7; maybe TRBD2 (5 bases). Per germline, CDR1 MDHEN and CDR2 SYDVKM. Trimming left V 3 bases short and J 0 bases short, with 6 bases between. This CDR3 is built from 13 residues. CDR3 coding DNA: TGTGCCAGCAGTTTCGGGGTCTCCTACGAGCAGTACTTC. Protein product: CASSFGVSYEQYF. The full variable domain, completed using reference TRBV28 and TRBJ2-7, is DVKVTQSSRYLVKRTGEKVFLECVQDMDHENMFWYRQDPGLGLRLIYFSYDVKMKEKGDIPEGYSVSREKKERFSLILESASTNQTSMYLCASSFGVSYEQYFGPGTRLTVT.

The J gene is TRBJ2-3, the V gene TRBV21-1; TRBD2, the table's D call, was not compared with the DNA. TRBV21-1 corresponds to a pseudogene. The CDR3 is made up of 17 amino acids. The CDR3 sequence is CASSKPLARDYTDTQYF. In DNA form, the CDR3 reads TGTGCCAGCAGCAAACCGTTGGCCCGGGACTACACAGATACGCAGTATTTT.

The CDR3 nucleotides read TGTGCCAGCAGTTTATCGGGCAGAAACACTGAAGCTTTCTTT. Translation gives CASSLSGRNTEAFF. The genes are TRBV27 and TRBJ1-1; no clear D. Trimming removed 0 bases at V and 2 bases at J, with 7 bases between. The germline CDR1 and CDR2 sequences are MNHEY and SMNVEV (reference sequence). The CDR3 is made up of 14 amino acids.